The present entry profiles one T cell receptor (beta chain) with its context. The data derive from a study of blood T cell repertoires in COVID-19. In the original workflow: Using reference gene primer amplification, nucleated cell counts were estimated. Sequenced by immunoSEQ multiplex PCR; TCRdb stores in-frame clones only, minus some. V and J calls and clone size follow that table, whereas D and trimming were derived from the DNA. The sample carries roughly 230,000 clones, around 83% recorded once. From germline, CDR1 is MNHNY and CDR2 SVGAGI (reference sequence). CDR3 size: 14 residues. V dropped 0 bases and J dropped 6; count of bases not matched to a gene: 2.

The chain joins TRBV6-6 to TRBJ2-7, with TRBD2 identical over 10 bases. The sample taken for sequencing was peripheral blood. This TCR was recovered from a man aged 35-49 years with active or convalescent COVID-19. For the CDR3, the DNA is TGTGCCAGCAGTTACTCAGGGACTAGCGTCGAGCAGTACTTC. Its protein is CASSYSGTSVEQYF.